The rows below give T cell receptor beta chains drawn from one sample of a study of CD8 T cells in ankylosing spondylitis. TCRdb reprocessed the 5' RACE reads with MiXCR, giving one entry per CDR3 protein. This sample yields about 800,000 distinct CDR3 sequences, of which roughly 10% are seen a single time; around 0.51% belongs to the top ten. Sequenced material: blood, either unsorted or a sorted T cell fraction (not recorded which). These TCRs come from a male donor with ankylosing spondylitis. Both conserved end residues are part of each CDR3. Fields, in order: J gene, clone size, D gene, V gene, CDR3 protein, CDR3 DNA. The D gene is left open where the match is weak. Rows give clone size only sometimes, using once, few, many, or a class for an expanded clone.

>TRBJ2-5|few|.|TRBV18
CASSPPGTRETQYF
TGTGCCAGCTCACCGCCCGGGACCCGGGAGACCCAGTACTTC
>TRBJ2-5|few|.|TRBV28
CASSPGRDQETQYF
TGTGCCAGCAGCCCGGGACGGGACCAAGAGACCCAGTACTTC
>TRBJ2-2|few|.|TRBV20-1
CSASRPNTGELFF
TGCAGTGCTAGTCGGCCGAACACCGGGGAGCTGTTTTTT
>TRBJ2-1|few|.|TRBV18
CASSPPPSRNEQFF
TGTGCCAGCTCACCTCCCCCTAGCAGAAATGAGCAGTTCTTC
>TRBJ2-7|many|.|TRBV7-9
CASSPGEVKQYF
TGTGCCAGCAGTCCGGGGGAGGTGAAGCAGTACTTC
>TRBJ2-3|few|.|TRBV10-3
CAISPGGDTQYF
TGTGCCATCAGCCCCGGGGGAGATACGCAGTATTTT
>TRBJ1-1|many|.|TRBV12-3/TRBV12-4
CASGQKNTEAFF
TGTGCCAGTGGACAGAAGAACACTGAAGCTTTCTTT
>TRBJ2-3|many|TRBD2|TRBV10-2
CASSGLAGGPRDTQYF
TGCGCCAGCAGCGGCCTAGCGGGAGGGCCGAGAGATACGCAGTATTTT
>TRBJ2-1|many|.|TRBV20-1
CSARASYYNEQFF
TGCAGTGCTAGAGCAAGCTACTACAATGAGCAGTTCTTC
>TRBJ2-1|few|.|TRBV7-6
CASTPGGNWDEQFF
TGTGCCAGCACCCCTGGTGGGAATTGGGATGAGCAGTTCTTC
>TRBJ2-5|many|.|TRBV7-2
CASSTEGGKTQYF
TGTGCCAGCAGCACAGAGGGGGGGAAGACCCAGTACTTC
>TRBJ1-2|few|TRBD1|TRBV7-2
CASSIRDRGYGYTF
TGTGCCAGCAGCATCCGGGACAGGGGCTATGGCTACACCTTC
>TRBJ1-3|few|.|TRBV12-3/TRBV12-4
CASTRRPVITIYF
TGTGCCAGCACCCGGAGGCCGGTAATCACCATATATTTT
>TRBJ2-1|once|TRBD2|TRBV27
CTSIDGTSGYNEQFF
TGCACCAGCATCGACGGGACTAGCGGCTACAATGAGCAGTTCTTC
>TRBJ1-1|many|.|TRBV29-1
CSTKVDGDTEAFF
TGCAGCACCAAGGTCGACGGGGACACTGAAGCTTTCTTT
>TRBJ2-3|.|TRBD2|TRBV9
CASSVAPSGPTDTQYF
TGTGCCAGCAGCGTAGCCCCTAGCGGCCCCACAGATACGCAGTATTTT
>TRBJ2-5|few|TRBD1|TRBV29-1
CSVEWDRVETQYF
TGCAGCGTTGAATGGGACAGGGTAGAGACCCAGTACTTC
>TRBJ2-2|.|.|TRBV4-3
CASSQERGSADRFF
TGCGCCAGCAGCCAAGAGAGGGGATCAGCGGACAGGTTTTTT
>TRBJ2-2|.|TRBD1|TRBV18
CASSHLRTGLTGELFF
TGTGCCAGCTCACACCTCAGGACAGGGCTCACCGGGGAGCTGTTTTTT
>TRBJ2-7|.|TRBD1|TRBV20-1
CSATDGTGRNEQYF
TGCAGTGCCACTGATGGGACAGGGAGAAACGAGCAGTACTTC
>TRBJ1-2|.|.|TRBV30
CAWSQGIGGWNGYTF
TGTGCCTGGAGTCAGGGGATTGGAGGCTGGAATGGCTACACCTTC
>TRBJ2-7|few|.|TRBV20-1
CSTYPGAYSYEQYF
TGCAGTACCTATCCCGGCGCCTACTCCTACGAGCAGTACTTC
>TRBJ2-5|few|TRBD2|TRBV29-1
CSASSGRGPWQETQYF
TGCAGCGCCTCTAGCGGGAGAGGGCCGTGGCAAGAGACCCAGTACTTC
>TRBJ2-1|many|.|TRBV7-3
CASSLQGRAYNEQFF
TGTGCCAGCAGCTTACAAGGGAGAGCATACAATGAGCAGTTCTTC